This T cell receptor (beta chain) was identified during a study of beta chain features in type 1 diabetes. Findings and caveats of the study: Cells expressing TCR highly could be over-represented by cDNA sequencing. Among patients, naive, central memory and Treg TCRB repertoires appeared more similar than among healthy donors. Across all four CD4+ subsets, people with type 1 diabetes showed modestly shorter TCRB CDR3s.

Markers CD45RO/CCR7/CD25/CD127/CD95/CD27 served to sort CD4+ naive, central memory, regulatory and stem cell-like memory cells. CDR3 size: 11 residues. V lost 6 bases to trimming and J lost 5 bases, with 11 bases between them. Germline V gives CDR1 DFQATT, CDR2 SNEGSKA (reference sequence). The sequenced template was cDNA made from the entire isolated RNA. Repertoires were generated with immunoSEQ multiplex PCR, while TCRdb's copy carries only in-frame clones and drops some. Among 350,000 to 450,000 clones listed, more than 12% were seen once. On this clone: What it binds is unknown.

Sample: naive CD4+ T cells from blood. The receptor was isolated from a young woman in good health. This rearrangement joins TRBV20-1 to TRBJ2-7, with D unresolved. The CDR3 nucleotides are TGCAGTGCGACGACTCGTAACGAGCAGTACTTC. Amino acid sequence: CSATTRNEQYF.